Listed here is a single T cell receptor (beta chain). The CDR3 covers 14 residues. The germline gives CDR1 MNHEY, CDR2 SMNVEV (reference sequence). V was pared by 7 bases and J by 5 bases, with 17 bases between. Assay used: immunoSEQ multiplex PCR; TCRdb lists only in-frame clones, some missing. The data show some 2 million clones, around 96% seen once. The sample comes from a study of shared clonotypes between healthy human individuals. CD45RO negativity and positive selection for CCR7 defined naive CD8 cells, a population that excluded terminally differentiated effector memory CD45RA+ cells. V and J are TRBV27 and TRBJ1-1; maybe TRBD1 (6 bases). This clonotype originated in a man aged 18 to 35 in good health. Sequencing input: naive CD8+ T cells sorted from blood. DNA for the CDR3: TGTGCCAGCAACATAGCAGGGGCTGGGACTGAAGCTTTCTTT. This translates into CASNIAGAGTEAFF.